A single sample is the source of the 27 T cell receptor beta chains below, sequenced in a study of OX40 agonist ivuxolimab in advanced cancers. Produced via immunoSEQ multiplex PCR; TCRdb's table is partial and in-frame only. The table has 15,000 or so clones, about four fifths seen once. The material was CD4+ or CD8+ T cells sorted from blood, obtained in a trial of the OX40 agonist ivuxolimab. The receptors stem from an adult with an advanced solid tumor such as melanoma, head and neck, liver or kidney cancer.

The rearrangement uses TRBV19 and TRBJ2-5; no definite D call. With the DNA end fitting TRBJ2-7 better, the J assignment may be wrong. Germline values: CDR1 LNHDA, CDR2 SQIVND (reference sequence). There are 13 residues in the CDR3. The chain's CDR3 is CASSIAPLYEQYF. The CDR3 DNA sequence: TGTGCCAGTAGTATAGCACCGTTGTACGAGCAGTACTTC.

The chain joins TRBV27 to TRBJ2-2, with unresolved D. Trimming took off 9 bases at V and 5 bases at J, with 10 bases between the two ends. This CDR3 region has 12 residues. The germline CDR1 and CDR2 sequences are MNHEY and SMNVEV (reference sequence). The CDR3 protein is CASMGLTGELFF. The CDR3 DNA follows: TGTGCCAGTATGGGTTTGACCGGGGAGCTGTTTTTT.

The J gene is TRBJ1-3, the V gene TRBV5-6; TRBD1 might be the D (6 bases). The V end was cut by 2 bases, the J end by 2 bases, with 23 bases between. In germline, CDR1 is SGHDT, CDR2 YYEEEE. The CDR3 length is 19 residues. CDR3 loop: CASSLAFRDTDRPGNTIYF. CDR3 DNA: TGTGCCAGCAGCTTAGCGTTCCGGGACACCGACCGCCCTGGAAACACCATATATTTT.

This clone has only a few counts. The rearrangement joins TRBV28 to TRBJ1-1; TRBD1 is a possible D gene (5 bases). The germline V gene has CDR1 MDHEN and CDR2 SYDVKM. Between the trimmed V and J ends, which lost 2 bases and 1 base, there was a span of 11 bases. CDR3 length: 15 amino acids. The CDR3: CASSLGWGGNTEAFF. The CDR3 DNA sequence: TGTGCCAGCAGTTTAGGGTGGGGCGGGAACACTGAAGCTTTCTTT.

The chain recombines TRBV27 with TRBJ1-5, with D perhaps matching TRBD1 (5 bases). Trimming took off 3 bases at V and 7 bases at J, with 13 bases between the two ends. The germline gives CDR1 MNHEY, CDR2 SMNVEV (reference sequence). The CDR3 contains 14 residues. DNA for the CDR3: TGTGCCAGCAGTTTCAGTGGGGGAAGCCAGCCCCAGCATTTT. Its translation: CASSFSGGSQPQHF.

The chain recombines TRBV19 with TRBJ2-3; 7 bases are a match to TRBD1. V trimming: 5 bases; J trimming: 2 bases; junction bases outside the gene matches: 7. The CDR3 contains 15 residues. Germline CDR1 reads LNHDA; CDR2 reads SQIVND (reference sequence). CDR3 residues: CASSADRTDTDTQYF. Here the CDR3 DNA reads TGTGCCAGTAGTGCGGACAGGACGGACACAGATACGCAGTATTTT.

The count of this clone is one. At one boundary the junction diverges from the germline segment, which might be a read error. The V gene is TRBV15, the J gene TRBJ2-3; no clear D gene. The CDR3 has 17 residues. The germline CDR1 and CDR2 sequences are LNHNV and YYDKDF (reference sequence). CDR3 nucleotides: TGTGCCACCGGCAGAGATTGGGCCCAAGACTGGACAGATACGCAGTATTTT. Its translation: CATGRDWAQDWTDTQYF.

The rearrangement joins TRBV18 to TRBJ2-7, with no clear D. The CDR3 has 14 amino acids. Germline V gene data show CDR1 as KGHSH and CDR2 as LQKENI. Trimming shortened V by 4 bases and J by 6 bases, and 16 bases separated the two germline ends. DNA of the CDR3: TGTGCCAGCTCACACGAAGATCTCTACCCCGAGCAGTACTTC. Its protein product is CASSHEDLYPEQYF.

A note on this clone: Compared with germline, one end of the junction differs, possibly owing to a read error. This chain uses TRBV5-4 with TRBJ1-2; possibly TRBD1 for D (5 bases). CDR1 is SGHNT, CDR2 YYREEE, per germline (reference sequence). CDR3 length: 14 residues. The CDR3 nucleotides read TGCGCCAGCAGCCAAGAAACTCGGCAGGGCCTCTACACCTTC. Protein: CASSQETRQGLYTF.

The V call is TRBV5-4, the J call TRBJ2-3; D might be TRBD1 (5 bases). Per the germline V gene, CDR1 is SGHNT and CDR2 is YYREEE (reference sequence). Trimming stripped 6 bases from V and 6 bases from J, with 17 bases between. The CDR3 loop spans 14 amino acids. DNA of the CDR3: TGTGCCAGCATGTCTAATGGGGCCTGGGATACGCAGTATTTT. This codes for CASMSNGAWDTQYF.

CDR3 region: CASSTLAGGPETGELFF. In DNA form, the CDR3 reads TGTGCCAGCAGTACCCTAGCGGGAGGGCCGGAGACCGGGGAGCTGTTTTTT. V is TRBV27 and J is TRBJ2-2; 12 bases agree with TRBD2. CDR3 length equals 17 residues. Losses at the gene ends were 5 bases for V and 5 bases for J; bases not matched to a gene: 9. Germline CDR1 and CDR2: MNHEY and SMNVEV (reference sequence).

The chain joins TRBV18 to TRBJ2-1; D not resolved. CDR3 length: 14 residues. Trimming pared 3 bases from V and 8 bases from J, leaving 14 bases between. Germline V lookup: CDR1 KGHSH, CDR2 LQKENI. In nucleotides, the CDR3 is TGTGCCAGCTCACCGGCCCTGAACGTTGATGAGCAGTTCTTC. Translating gives CASSPALNVDEQFF.

This sequence joins TRBV7-3 and TRBJ2-1; 7 nucleotides align to TRBD2. The V gene's germline CDR1 is SGHTA and CDR2 FQGTGA. This CDR3 is 15 amino acids long. Trimming removed 3 bases from V and 7 bases from J; junction bases left unmatched: 9. Written as DNA, the CDR3 is TGTGCCAGCAGCTTTGAGGGAGGGTTTGGGAATGAGCAGTTCTTC. As protein: CASSFEGGFGNEQFF.

This clone is medium-sized within its sample. This rearrangement joins TRBV5-1 to TRBJ2-7; D might be TRBD1 or TRBD2, each matching 5 bases. V lost 4 bases to trimming and J lost 2 bases, with 10 bases between them. The CDR3 spans 13 residues. Per germline, CDR1 SGHRS and CDR2 YFSETQ. CDR3 sequence: CASSTRGPYEQYF. The CDR3 nucleotides read TGCGCCAGCAGCACTAGGGGTCCCTACGAGCAGTACTTC.

This clone is medium-sized. The V gene is TRBV19, the J gene TRBJ2-7, with a weak D call TRBD2 (6 bases). The CDR3 runs to 13 residues. Germline V gene data show CDR1 as LNHDA and CDR2 as SQIVND (reference sequence). The V end was cut by 6 bases, the J end by 3 bases, with 12 bases between. The CDR3 nucleotides are TGTGCCAGTAGCCGTTCGGGGGACTACGAGCAGTACTTC. Protein product: CASSRSGDYEQYF.

V and J are TRBV2 and TRBJ2-5, with TRBD1 identical over 8 bases. V lost 5 bases, J lost 5 bases, and 10 bases stayed unmatched. Germline assignment: CDR1 SNHLY and CDR2 FYNNEI. The CDR3 is made up of 15 amino acids. CDR3 bases: TGTGCCAGCAGTACCGGGACAGGTTCTGGGGAGACCCAGTACTTC. Translating gives CASSTGTGSGETQYF.

This clone was counted a few times. This chain connects TRBV2 to TRBJ2-1; D not resolved. The CDR3 sequence is 11 residues long. V lost 7 bases, J lost 9 bases, and 10 bases lay in between. The germline V gene has CDR1 SNHLY and CDR2 FYNNEI. The CDR3 reads CASMSVREQFF. CDR3 nucleotide sequence: TGTGCCAGCATGTCCGTTCGTGAGCAGTTCTTC.

The chain couples TRBV2 to TRBJ1-6; TRBD1 might be the D (5 bases). Germline CDR1 reads SNHLY; CDR2 reads FYNNEI. V lost 8 bases and J 4 bases, leaving 15 bases between the germline ends. The CDR3 length is 15 residues. The CDR3 loop reads CASDNGGAYNSPLHF. DNA for the CDR3: TGTGCCAGCGACAATGGAGGGGCTTATAATTCACCCCTCCACTTT.

The chain combines TRBV7-7 with TRBJ1-2; the D gene is possibly TRBD1 (6 bases). CDR3 size: 13 residues. V was clipped by 10 bases and J by 8 bases, with 20 bases between them. Looked up from germline, CDR1 is SSHAT and CDR2 is FNYEAQ (reference sequence). DNA for the CDR3: TGTGCCATCCCGGACAGATTTTCCTTGGGCTACACCTTC. Translated, it gives CAIPDRFSLGYTF.

V usage is TRBV5-6 and J usage is TRBJ2-1; weak D call: TRBD2 (7 bases). Between the trimmed V and J ends, which lost 4 bases and 7 bases, there was a span of 21 bases. CDR3 length: 16 amino acids. Per germline, CDR1 SGHDT and CDR2 YYEEEE. CDR3 sequence reads: CASSDSGGARKNEQFF. DNA for the CDR3: TGTGCCAGCAGCGACTCGGGGGGCGCGAGGAAGAATGAGCAGTTCTTC. The full variable domain, with the rest looked up from reference TRBV5-6 and TRBJ2-1, is DAGVTQSPTHLIKTRGQQVTLRCSPKSGHDTVSWYQQALGQGPQFIFQYYEEEERQRGNFPDRFSGHQFPNYSSELNVNALLLGDSALYLCASSDSGGARKNEQFFGPGTRLTVL.

The chain couples TRBV7-2 to TRBJ2-7; D not resolved. CDR1 and CDR2 from the germline V gene are SGHTA and FQGNSA. Between the trimmed V and J ends, which lost 1 base and 5 bases, there was a span of 12 bases. This CDR3 comprises 14 residues. The CDR3 loop reads CASSLDGVLDEQYF. Here the CDR3 DNA reads TGTGCCAGCAGCTTAGATGGGGTTTTGGACGAGCAGTACTTC. The full variable domain, in which reference TRBV7-2 and TRBJ2-7 provide the parts outside the CDR3, is GAGVSQSPSNKVTEKGKDVELRCDPISGHTALYWYRQSLGQGLEFLIYFQGNSAPDKSGLPSDRFSAERTGGSVSTLTIQRTQQEDSAVYLCASSLDGVLDEQYFGPGTRLTVT.

V and J are TRBV6-6 and TRBJ1-2; 8 nucleotides match TRBD1. This CDR3 has 15 amino acids. Germline CDR1 is MNHNY and CDR2 is SVGAGI (reference sequence). The trim removed 0 bases at V and 5 bases at J, leaving 5 bases unmatched. The CDR3 DNA sequence: TGTGCCAGCAGTTACTCGGTGACAGGGGTTTATGGCTACACCTTC. Protein product: CASSYSVTGVYGYTF.

The rearrangement joins TRBV5-6 to TRBJ1-1; D not certain. The CDR3 totals 15 residues. Germline CDR1 SGHDT, CDR2 YYEEEE. V lost 0 bases and J 4 bases, leaving 13 bases between the germline ends. CDR3: CASSLVRAVGTEAFF. In DNA form, the CDR3 reads TGTGCCAGCAGCTTGGTTAGGGCTGTTGGCACTGAAGCTTTCTTT.

This chain links TRBV7-9 with TRBJ2-7; D unresolved. The CDR3 runs 13 residues. Germline CDR1 SEHNR, CDR2 FQNEAQ (reference sequence). Trimming pared 4 bases from V and 3 bases from J, leaving 10 bases between. The CDR3 nucleotides read TGTGCCAGCAGCTACCCTCTGAACTACGAGCAGTACTTC. The encoded protein is CASSYPLNYEQYF.

V gene TRBV4-1 combines with J gene TRBJ1-5; the D gene is possibly TRBD1 (6 bases). V lost 0 bases and J 1 base, leaving 7 bases between the germline ends. Germline CDR1 reads MGHRA; CDR2 reads YSYEKL. The CDR3 runs to 15 residues. The CDR3 DNA is TGCGCCAGCAGCCAAGAGGACAGAAGCAATCAGCCCCAGCATTTT. Protein product: CASSQEDRSNQPQHF.

A few counts support this clone. The chain links TRBV6-5 to TRBJ1-1; D remains ambiguous. The CDR3 covers 14 residues. Trimming removed 6 bases at V and 11 bases at J, with 22 bases between. CDR1 is MNHEY, CDR2 SVGAGI, per germline. The CDR3 nucleotides read TGTGCCAGCAGCGAACTCGGATTCAGAGTCGCGGCTTTCTTT. Amino acids: CASSELGFRVAAFF.

The V gene is TRBV6-5, the J gene TRBJ2-7; D not certain. With 0 bases removed from V and 1 base from J, the gap between germline ends came to 7 bases. Per germline, CDR1 MNHEY and CDR2 SVGAGI. The CDR3 is 14 amino acids. CDR3 nucleotides: TGTGCCAGCAGTTACTCGGAAGGTTCCTACGAGCAGTACTTC. It codes for CASSYSEGSYEQYF.